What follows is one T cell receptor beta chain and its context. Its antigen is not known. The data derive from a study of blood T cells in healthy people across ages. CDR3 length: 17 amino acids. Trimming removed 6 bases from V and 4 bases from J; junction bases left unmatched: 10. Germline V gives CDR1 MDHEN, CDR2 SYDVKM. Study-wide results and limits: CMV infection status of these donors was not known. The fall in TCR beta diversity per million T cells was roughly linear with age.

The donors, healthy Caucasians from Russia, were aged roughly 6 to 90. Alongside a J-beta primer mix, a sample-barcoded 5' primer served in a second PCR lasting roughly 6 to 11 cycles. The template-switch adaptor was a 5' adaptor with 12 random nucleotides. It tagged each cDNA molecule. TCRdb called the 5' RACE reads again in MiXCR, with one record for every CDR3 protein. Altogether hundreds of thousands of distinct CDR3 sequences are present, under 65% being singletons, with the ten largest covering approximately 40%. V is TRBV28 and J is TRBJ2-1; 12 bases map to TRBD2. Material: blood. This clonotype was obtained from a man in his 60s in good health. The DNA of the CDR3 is TGTGCCAGCAGACTGCTAGCGGGGGGGCTCGGGTACAATGAGCAGTTCTTC. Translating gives CASRLLAGGLGYNEQFF.